The clone carrying this T cell receptor (beta chain) was detected a few times. What it recognizes is unknown. This specimen comes from a study of CD8 T cells in ankylosing spondylitis. Study-wide results and caveats: What seemed typical of ankylosing spondylitis blood was a TCR beta motif built from several highly homologous variants.

CDR1 and CDR2 (germline): LGHNA, YNFKEQ. The CDR3 spans 15 residues. V lost 4 bases to trimming and J lost 11 bases; unmatched junction nucleotides: 12. TCRdb processed the 5' RACE reads anew with MiXCR; each CDR3 protein has one entry. This sample has about 540,000 distinct CDR3 sequences, with 12% found just once. The sample consisted of blood, either unsorted or a sorted T cell fraction (not recorded which). The origin of this receptor is a male donor with ankylosing spondylitis. J is TRBJ2-1 and V is TRBV4-2; TRBD2 agrees at 9 bases. The CDR3: CASSRRAGGPNQQFF. DNA for the CDR3: TGTGCCAGCAGCCGGAGGGCGGGAGGGCCTAACCAGCAGTTCTTC.